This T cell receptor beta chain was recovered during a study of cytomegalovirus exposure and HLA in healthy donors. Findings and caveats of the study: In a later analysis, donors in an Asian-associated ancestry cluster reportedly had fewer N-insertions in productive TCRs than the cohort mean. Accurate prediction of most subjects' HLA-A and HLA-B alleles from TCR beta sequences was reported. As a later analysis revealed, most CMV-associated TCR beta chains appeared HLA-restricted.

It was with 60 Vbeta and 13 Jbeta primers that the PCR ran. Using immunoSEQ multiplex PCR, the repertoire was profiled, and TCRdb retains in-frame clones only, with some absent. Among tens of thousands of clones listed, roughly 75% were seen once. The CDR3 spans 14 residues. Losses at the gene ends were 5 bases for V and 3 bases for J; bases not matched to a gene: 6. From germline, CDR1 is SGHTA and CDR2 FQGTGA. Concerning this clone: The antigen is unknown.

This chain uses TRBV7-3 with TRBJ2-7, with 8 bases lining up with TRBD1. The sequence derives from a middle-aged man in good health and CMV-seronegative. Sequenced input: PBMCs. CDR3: CASSPGTGDYEQYF. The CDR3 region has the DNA TGTGCCAGCAGCCCCGGGACAGGTGACTACGAGCAGTACTTC.